The 21 T cell receptor beta chains reported below all come from one sample, sequenced in a study of T cells in Graves' hyperthyroidism and ophthalmopathy. It was RNA transcripts that yielded the amplified TCR beta CDR3 regions. The TCR CDR3 first-round RT-PCR relied on the HTBI primer set. Via MiXCR, TCRdb re-called the multiplex PCR reads, giving one row per CDR3 protein. This table holds about 360,000 distinct CDR3 sequences, over 10% found once. The sequencing input was blood. The receptors come from a woman younger than 35 with Graves' hyperthyroidism.

This chain links TRBV3-1 with TRBJ1-4; TRBD1 might be the D (5 bases). This CDR3 contains 17 residues. With 0 bases removed from V and 0 bases from J, the gap between germline ends came to 11 bases. Germline V gene data show CDR1 as LGHDT and CDR2 as YNNKEL (reference sequence). CDR3 sequence: CASSQDWGTATNEKLFF. CDR3 nucleotide sequence: TGTGCCAGCAGCCAAGATTGGGGGACCGCAACTAATGAAAAACTGTTTTTT.

There are many counts of this clonotype. The gene calls are TRBV4-2 and TRBJ1-2; D is unclear. Trimming removed 0 bases at V and 7 bases at J, with 18 bases between. The CDR3 contains 16 residues. Germline V CDR1 and CDR2: LGHNA, YNFKEQ. CDR3 nucleotide sequence: TGTGCCAGCAGCCAAGAAAATAGGGAAACTTCGAGTGGCTACACCTTC. Amino acids: CASSQENRETSSGYTF.

This clonotype was detected many times. The chain carries TRBV27 and TRBJ2-1, with TRBD2 matching over 7 bases. The junction had 20 bases not matched to a gene; V was cut back by 5 bases and J by 7 bases. There are 18 residues in the CDR3. In germline, CDR1 is MNHEY, CDR2 SMNVEV (reference sequence). CDR3 coding DNA: TGTGCCAGCAGTAATCTACCCGTCCTAGCGGCGATTATGAATGAGCAGTTCTTC. It specifies CASSNLPVLAAIMNEQFF.

This clonotype has at least ten counts. The chain has TRBV11-2 and TRBJ2-3; D gene unclear. Trimming took 5 bases from V and 5 from J, leaving 11 bases between them. The CDR3 totals 13 residues. From germline, CDR1 is SGHAT and CDR2 FQNNGV. The CDR3 sequence is CASSDWVGDTQYF. As DNA, the CDR3 is TGTGCCAGCAGCGACTGGGTGGGAGATACGCAGTATTTT.

This clonotype turned up a few times. The CDR3 here is CASSTDGQETQYF. In DNA, the CDR3 is TGTGCCAGTAGTACAGACGGCCAAGAGACCCAGTACTTC. The chain uses TRBV19 and TRBJ2-5; D ambiguous. Germline CDR1 and CDR2: LNHDA and SQIVND (reference sequence). Trimming removed 4 bases from V and 1 base from J, with 7 bases in between. The CDR3 is 13 residues long.

At least ten counts were recorded for this clonotype. The gene calls are TRBV2 and TRBJ2-5; D is unresolved. Per the germline V gene, CDR1 is SNHLY and CDR2 is FYNNEI. V lost 7 bases and J lost 3, with 6 bases in between. The CDR3 is made up of 11 amino acids. The CDR3, as DNA: TGTGCCAGCAAGGTGGAAGAGACCCAGTACTTC. This gives the protein CASKVEETQYF.

The sample holds many counts of this clonotype. The J gene is TRBJ1-5, the V gene TRBV28; 11 bases agree with TRBD1. Germline values: CDR1 MDHEN, CDR2 SYDVKM. V was pared by 3 bases and J by 2 bases, with 12 bases of the junction left unmatched. CDR3 length equals 19 residues. This chain's CDR3 is CASSLEGTGGRSGNQPQHF. In DNA form, the CDR3 reads TGTGCCAGCAGTTTGGAAGGGACAGGGGGGAGGAGTGGCAATCAGCCCCAGCATTTT.

This clonotype was seen a handful of times. The junction departs from germline at one end; a sequencing error may be responsible. V gene TRBV7-3 combines with J gene TRBJ1-2; D gene unclear. This CDR3 is built from 14 residues. Germline-derived CDR1 and CDR2 are SGHTA and FQGTGA. The CDR3 bases are TGTGCCGGCAGCCCGGGGAGCTCTAACTATGGCTACACCTTC. The encoded protein is CAGSPGSSNYGYTF. Variable domain in full (rest from reference TRBV7-3 and TRBJ1-2): GAGVSQTPSNKVTEKGKYVELRCDPISGHTALYWYRQSLGQGPEFLIYFQGTGAADDSGLPNDRFFAVRPEGSVSTLKIQRTERGDSAVYLCAGSPGSSNYGYTFGSGTRLTVV.

This clonotype was recorded many times. The CDR3 DNA follows: TGTGCCAGCAGTGCCCTTGTGGGTGAAAAACTGTTTTTT. It specifies CASSALVGEKLFF. The V and J genes are TRBV3-1 and TRBJ1-4, with unresolved D. Germline CDR1 is LGHDT and CDR2 is YNNKEL (reference sequence). Trimming stripped 6 bases from V and 7 bases from J, with 12 bases between. This CDR3 has 13 amino acids.

This clonotype was detected a few times. This rearrangement joins TRBV20-1 to TRBJ1-1; D is undetermined. V gave up 0 bases and J gave up 4 bases, with 6 bases separating them. Germline CDR1 and CDR2: DFQATT and SNEGSKA (reference sequence). The CDR3 spans 12 residues. The CDR3 here is CSARDTGTEAFF. In DNA form, the CDR3 reads TGCAGTGCTAGAGATACGGGCACTGAAGCTTTCTTT.

The gene calls are TRBV4-1 and TRBJ2-2; D is undetermined. This CDR3 is built from 15 residues. V was clipped by 3 bases and J by 0 bases, with 8 bases between them. The germline CDR1 and CDR2 sequences are MGHRA and YSYEKL. The CDR3 nucleotides read TGCGCCAGCAGCCAGGACGGACCGAACACCGGGGAGCTGTTTTTT. Its translation is CASSQDGPNTGELFF.

In its sample, this clonotype was seen many times. The V gene is TRBV20-1, the J gene TRBJ1-3, with D perhaps matching TRBD1 (6 bases). The length of the CDR3 is 15 residues. V was cut by 5 bases and J by 4 bases, with 18 bases left in between. Germline CDR1 is DFQATT and CDR2 is SNEGSKA (reference sequence). The CDR3 bases are TGCAGTGCTTTTCGAGGGGGGCCCACGGGAAACACCATATATTTT. Amino acid sequence: CSAFRGGPTGNTIYF.

Remarks on this clonotype: Since a much larger clone is just one base distant, this may be a read error. The chain recombines TRBV10-3 with TRBJ2-7; tentatively, D is TRBD2 (6 bases). CDR1 is ENHRY, CDR2 SYGVKD, per germline. This CDR3 has 16 residues. In nucleotides, the CDR3 is TGTACCATCAGTGAGTCGCGGGGAAAGGGCGACTACGAGCAGTACTTC. Amino acids: CTISESRGKGDYEQYF.

This clonotype has a count of ten or more. The V gene is TRBV7-2, the J gene TRBJ1-1; the match to TRBD1 covers 11 bases. The CDR3 runs 15 residues. Per germline, CDR1 SGHTA and CDR2 FQGNSA. The V segment lost 5 bases and the J segment 3 bases; nucleotides outside the gene matches: 5. This CDR3 reads CASSPGQGEYTEAFF. The CDR3 DNA follows: TGTGCCAGCAGCCCGGGACAGGGGGAGTACACTGAAGCTTTCTTT. The variable domain in full, completed from reference TRBV7-2 and TRBJ1-1, reads GAGVSQSPSNKVTEKGKDVELRCDPISGHTALYWYRQSLGQGLEFLIYFQGNSAPDKSGLPSDRFSAERTGGSVSTLTIQRTQQEDSAVYLCASSPGQGEYTEAFFGQGTRLTVV.

The V call is TRBV19, the J call TRBJ2-6; the D gene is possibly TRBD1 (7 bases). Trimming removed 1 base at V and 4 bases at J, with 17 bases between. The CDR3 spans 18 residues. Germline values: CDR1 LNHDA, CDR2 SQIVND (reference sequence). The CDR3 loop reads CASSIGPGGGSGANVLTF. In DNA form, the CDR3 reads TGTGCCAGTAGTATAGGTCCAGGGGGAGGTTCGGGGGCCAACGTCCTGACTTTC.

This clonotype appeared many times. This chain links TRBV28 with TRBJ1-1; possible D gene TRBD1, 6 bases. The CDR3 spans 17 residues. Germline V gene lookup returns CDR1 MDHEN and CDR2 SYDVKM. V was pared by 6 bases and J by 5 bases, with 25 bases between. CDR3 bases: TGTGCCAGCAGCCCCTGGATACGGGGGCGAGGAGATACTGAAGCTTTCTTT. Amino acid sequence: CASSPWIRGRGDTEAFF.

Ten or more counts support this clonotype. This rearrangement joins TRBV11-3 to TRBJ2-7; TRBD2 matches at 9 bases. The V and J ends lost 3 bases and 2 bases, in that order; junction bases with no gene match: 8. The germline V gene has CDR1 SGHNT and CDR2 YENEEA. The CDR3 is made up of 16 amino acids. This chain's CDR3 is CASSFGSGGGAYEQYF. In DNA, the CDR3 is TGTGCCAGCAGCTTCGGTAGCGGGGGAGGAGCCTACGAGCAGTACTTC.

This clonotype was seen repeatedly, ten times or more. The chain joins TRBV20-1 to TRBJ1-2; D not resolved. CDR1 is DFQATT and CDR2 is SNEGSKA in the germline V gene (reference sequence). The CDR3 totals 14 residues. Trimming took 3 bases from V and 3 from J, leaving 14 bases between them. The CDR3 DNA is TGCAGTGCTAGGACGGATTTCGGTCACTATGGCTACACCTTC. Amino acids: CSARTDFGHYGYTF.

The CDR3 loop reads CASSQPGDRGRYEQFF. As DNA, the CDR3 is TGTGCCAGCAGCCAGCCGGGGGACAGGGGGCGGTATGAGCAGTTCTTC. V gene TRBV3-1 combines with J gene TRBJ2-1, with TRBD1 identical over 12 bases. Germline V gene data show CDR1 as LGHDT and CDR2 as YNNKEL (reference sequence). This CDR3 has 16 residues. The V segment lost 3 bases and the J segment 8 bases; nucleotides outside the gene matches: 8.

J is TRBJ1-1 and V is TRBV7-8; 11 bases are shared with TRBD1. This CDR3 comprises 15 residues. After removal of 5 bases from V and 10 bases from J, the junction contained 12 bases not matched to a gene. Per the germline V gene, CDR1 is SGHVS and CDR2 is FQNEAQ. Here the CDR3 DNA reads TGTGCCAGCAGCCCCCCGGGTGGACAGGGGGCGAGAGCTTTCTTT. It yields the protein CASSPPGGQGARAFF. The full variable domain, with the rest looked up from reference TRBV7-8 and TRBJ1-1, is GAGVSQSPRYKVAKRGQDVALRCDPISGHVSLFWYQQALGQGPEFLTYFQNEAQLDKSGLPSDRFFAERPEGSVSTLKIQRTQQEDSAVYLCASSPPGGQGARAFFGQGTRLTVV.

This clonotype appeared many times. The rearrangement uses TRBV28 and TRBJ2-1, with D hard to call. Germline-derived CDR1 and CDR2 are MDHEN and SYDVKM. Trimming shortened V by 3 bases and J by 7 bases, and 19 bases separated the two germline ends. The CDR3 is 16 amino acids. The CDR3 spells CASSFQDPVPPNEQFF. The CDR3 DNA sequence: TGTGCCAGCAGTTTCCAAGACCCCGTCCCGCCTAATGAGCAGTTCTTC.